This T cell receptor beta chain derives from a study of cytomegalovirus exposure and HLA in healthy donors. Findings and limits, study-wide: Overall, roughly 150 TCR beta chains were annotated as cytomegalovirus-associated.

Sequencing was performed with immunoSEQ multiplex PCR; in TCRdb, only in-frame clones are kept and a portion is missing. This sample yields under 400,000 clones, of which roughly 88% are seen a single time; under 0.9% belongs to the top ten. Trimming stripped 5 bases from V and 10 bases from J, with 15 bases between. Germline V gives CDR1 ENHRY, CDR2 SYGVKD. This CDR3 spans 14 amino acids. This clone was observed a single time. What it binds is unknown. The material sequenced was PBMCs. The origin of this receptor is a young woman in good health and CMV-seronegative. V is TRBV10-3 and J is TRBJ1-6, with D possibly TRBD1 on 5 matching bases. The DNA of the CDR3 is TGTGCCATCAGTTCAGGGAAATTCGGGTCACCCCTCCACTTT. Its translation is CAISSGKFGSPLHF.